This T cell receptor beta chain was identified during a study of OX40 agonist ivuxolimab in advanced cancers. Describing the broader study: The costimulatory receptor OX40 (CD134) was targeted by ivuxolimab, a fully human IgG2 agonistic monoclonal antibody. Intravenous ivuxolimab was administered to patients every 2 weeks at six dose levels: 0.01, 0.1, 0.3, 1.5, 3 and 10 mg/kg. Of the approximately 50 patients in dose escalation, about 20 had hepatocellular carcinoma, some 15 had melanoma, 9 had renal cell carcinoma and 9 had head and neck cancer. In the dose-escalation cohort, more than 75% of patients were male, and the mean age was around 60 years, with a range of 23 to 79. Patients were allowed to have had prior anti-PD-1, anti-PD-L1 or anti-CTLA-4 therapy, and around two fifths of the dose-escalation patients had been treated with checkpoint inhibitors. Partial responses occurred in three dose-escalation patients: two with cutaneous melanoma and one with hepatocellular carcinoma. Peripheral TCRbeta sequencing was intended to test whether TCR sequence diversity was altered and clonal T-cell expansion was caused by ivuxolimab. The paper covers the monotherapy dose-escalation part of the phase I ivuxolimab trial, which included N of about 50 patients.

For sequencing of the TCRbeta CDR3 region, genomic DNA was extracted from the sorted cells. TCRbeta CDR3 regions were sequenced using the immunoSEQ Assay. Drawn from immuneACCESS, this table holds only the in-frame rearrangements with V and J called that TCRdb kept. Clones are partly lost; checked studies trace under half to an unresolved V gene and leave the rest unexplained. The sample yields about 68,000 clones; 70% to 85% were counted once. Roughly 10% of the sample comes from the top ten. The germline V gene (reference sequence) provides CDR1 GTSNPN and CDR2 SVGIG. V is clipped by 3 bases and J by 3 bases, and the sequence between their germline boundaries is 27 bases long. The CDR3 goes from the cysteine to the phenylalanine over 19 residues. CDR3 DNA only is kept here, 57 bases in frame from base 1. Patients with autoimmune disease history or receiving systemic immunosuppression were excluded from the trial. Peripheral blood for TCR sequencing was collected from all dose cohorts at baseline, on cycle 4 day 1, and on cycle 7 day 1. The samples were drawn from a first-in-human, open-label, multicenter phase I dose-escalation trial of ivuxolimab. Adults with locally advanced or metastatic head and neck squamous cell, hepatocellular, melanoma or renal cell carcinoma were enrolled in the trial. Before TCR sequencing, CD4+ T cells and CD8+ T cells from peripheral blood were sorted into separate populations.

Note on this clone: Its antigen has not been determined. No much larger clonotype is one base removed from it; base qualities were not supplied.

The full study reports these points: Which antigens the clonally expanded peripheral T cells were specific for was not determined. At doses from 0.1 to 3.0 mg/kg, clonal expansion was seen in both CD4+ and CD8+ blood T cells between baseline and week 6. In the 0.1-3.0 mg/kg groups, partial responders had among the lowest normalized peripheral clonal expansion, particularly in CD8+ T cells. After ivuxolimab, expanded clones were on average more numerous among CD8+ T cells than among CD4+ T cells. Low levels of normalized T-cell clonal expansion were also seen in some nonresponding patients.

Sample: CD4+ or CD8+ T cells sorted from blood, taken in a trial of the OX40 agonist ivuxolimab. This clonotype was sampled from an adult with an advanced solid tumor such as melanoma, head and neck, liver or kidney cancer. Recombination linked TRBV30 to TRBJ2-1; the D gene remains uncertain. The DNA sequence is given as TGTGCCTGGAGCTCCCCTCGGGCCGCCAGCAGCATTTACTACAATGAGCAGTTCTTC. It codes for CAWSSPRAASSIYYNEQFF.